The 10 T cell receptor beta chains presented below share a single source sample, sequenced in a study of T cells in Graves' hyperthyroidism and ophthalmopathy (dated by TCRdb to the late 2010s). The library relied on multiplex PCR. Sequenced on an Illumina HiSeq 2000. The TCR beta CDR3 regions were amplified from RNA transcripts. The TCR CDR3 was subjected to a first round of RT-PCR using the HTBI primer set and the Qiagen OneStep RT-PCR kit. In TCRdb, the public reads were trimmed at Q25 with fastp and aligned with MiXCR, with productive beta chains retained. Rows with a matching CDR3 protein are joined into one entry that keeps the most common DNA and genes. Present in this sample are fewer than 600,000 distinct CDR3 sequences, 14% of which were seen just once. Approximately 15% of the sample belongs to the ten largest clones. The sample comprised blood. All receptors derive from a woman in her forties with Graves' hyperthyroidism.

The sample holds a few counts of this clonotype. As DNA, the CDR3 is TGTGCCAGCAGCCCCGTGGGGGAGCTGTTTTTT. Translation gives CASSPVGELFF. V usage is TRBV7-9 and J usage is TRBJ2-2; no definite D call. CDR1 is SEHNR and CDR2 is FQNEAQ in the germline V gene (reference sequence). V was shortened by 5 bases and J by 8 bases, with 6 bases between the two germline ends. This CDR3 comprises 11 residues.

This clonotype was seen at least ten times. The chain uses TRBV11-2 and TRBJ1-2; D might be TRBD1 (6 bases). CDR1 and CDR2 (germline): SGHAT, FQNNGV. V lost 5 bases and J lost 4, with 14 bases in between. This CDR3 region has 14 residues. The CDR3 reads CASSPLGGLYGYTF. In DNA, the CDR3 is TGTGCCAGCAGCCCCTTGGGGGGCCTCTATGGCTACACCTTC.

This clonotype has more than one count but fewer than ten. The chain links TRBV25-1 to TRBJ1-4, with D possibly being TRBD1 (6 bases). V dropped 4 bases and J dropped 5 bases, with 11 bases sitting between them. This CDR3 is built from 14 residues. CDR1 and CDR2 (germline): MGHDK, SYGVNS. The CDR3, as DNA: TGTGCCAGCAGTGGACAGGTTGCCAATGAAAAACTGTTTTTT. Protein sequence: CASSGQVANEKLFF.

This clonotype was detected ten times or more. The chain employs TRBV6-1 and TRBJ1-1; D unclear. The length of the CDR3 is 16 residues. V lost 6 bases, J lost 4 bases, and 21 bases lay in between. Germline V gene sequence: CDR1 MNHNS, CDR2 SASEGT. DNA of the CDR3: TGTGCCAGCAGATCCGGCGCCAACCCTTCGGTCACTGAAGCTTTCTTT. The encoded protein is CASRSGANPSVTEAFF.

The genes are TRBV20-1 and TRBJ2-1, with 11 positions matching TRBD2. The CDR3 is 15 amino acids. Germline assignment: CDR1 DFQATT and CDR2 SNEGSKA (reference sequence). Trimming removed 6 bases from V and 6 bases from J; junction bases left unmatched: 10. The CDR3 loop reads CSAGTSGSLGNEQFF. CDR3 in DNA: TGCAGTGCAGGGACTAGCGGAAGCCTCGGCAATGAGCAGTTCTTC.

This clonotype was seen at least ten times. V usage is TRBV28 and J usage is TRBJ1-2; D may be TRBD1 (6 bases). The CDR3 has 13 amino acids. V shed 5 bases and J shed 3 bases, with 10 bases lying between them. Germline lookup yields CDR1 MDHEN and CDR2 SYDVKM. The DNA for the CDR3 is TGTGCCAGCAGTCTCGGGGGCGACTATGGCTACACCTTC. It yields the protein CASSLGGDYGYTF.

This clonotype was recorded many times. This sequence joins TRBV2 and TRBJ2-1, with D possibly being TRBD2 (7 bases). The CDR3 consists of 14 residues. Germline loops: CDR1 SNHLY, CDR2 FYNNEI. V lost 7 bases to trimming and J lost 6 bases, with 16 bases between them. In nucleotides, the CDR3 is TGTGCCAGCACCCCTAGGGGGGGGTCCAATGAGCAGTTCTTC. Protein sequence: CASTPRGGSNEQFF.

This rearrangement joins TRBV19 to TRBJ1-5; no clear D. The ends were cut back, 3 bases at V and 3 bases at J, with 12 bases in the middle. The CDR3 is 15 amino acids. Germline V CDR1 and CDR2: LNHDA, SQIVND (reference sequence). CDR3 in amino acids: CASSIPQPTNQPQHF. CDR3 DNA sequence: TGTGCCAGTAGTATCCCCCAGCCAACCAATCAGCCCCAGCATTTT.

There are many counts of this clonotype. This chain links TRBV28 with TRBJ2-1; D is uncertain. The CDR3 contains 13 residues. Germline values: CDR1 MDHEN, CDR2 SYDVKM. Trimming pared 3 bases from V and 3 bases from J, leaving 6 bases between. For the CDR3, the DNA is TGTGCCAGCAGTTTCGGCCTCTACAATGAGCAGTTCTTC. Protein: CASSFGLYNEQFF.

This clonotype appeared many times. The chain uses TRBV3-1 and TRBJ1-1; no clear D gene. The V gene's germline CDR1 is LGHDT and CDR2 YNNKEL (reference sequence). Trimming took off 2 bases at V and 3 bases at J, with 7 bases between the two ends. The CDR3 covers 13 residues. The CDR3 DNA reads as TGTGCCAGCAGCCAAAATTCGGACACTGAAGCTTTCTTT. Translated, it gives CASSQNSDTEAFF.